The rows below give T cell receptor beta chains drawn from one sample of a study of siplizumab effects on memory and regulatory T cells. Generated by immunoSEQ multiplex PCR, the TCRdb table keeps only in-frame clones and is missing some. The sample carries some 80,000 clones, approximately 95% recorded once. Sequenced input: CD8+ T cells sorted from blood. These receptors all come from a human donor in good health. Both conserved end residues are trimmed from each CDR3.

TRBV28	ASSARVQRVAEKLF
TRBV7-9	ASSSSRGGETQY
TRBV7-6	ASSFSREGRIEQF
TRBV27	ASSLLGSGGWETQY
TRBV4-1	ASSQDPRVDTEAF
TRBV7-6	ASSLRDLLADKNTGELF
TRBV27	ASSLSRGDPRRF
TRBV7-9	ASSSSGRSYTGELF
TRBV29-1	STPGTGAPGYT
TRBV6-5	ASSSPVGFRPLEQY
TRBV27	ASSPNSYEQY
TRBV30	AWSYRGLEKLF
TRBV27	ASSSGLAEYEQY
TRBV30	AWSVGTMEF
TRBV7-9	ASSLVGNSGYEQY
TRBV6-6	ASTTQGNTEAF
TRBV7-3	ASSWDGREISGELF
TRBV5-1	ASSQTRGGPRTEAF
TRBV4-1	ASSQVLAGDYEQY
TRBV7-6	ASSPRQGQMNYGYT
TRBV2	ASSEAWNEQF
TRBV11-2	ASSLDPPGTGVTGELF
TRBV4-1	ASSPQLGEKLF
TRBV11-2	ASSPPTGGTSYEQY
TRBV7-9	ASSLAQGFVDTGELF
TRBV19	ATGAIAEAF
TRBV9	ASSPSGTLLSYEQY
TRBV19	ASSIIGQQETQY
TRBV19	ASNPGTAAYEQY
TRBV14	ASSQYNQPQH
TRBV10-3	AISELAGEGDTQY
TRBV7-9	ASSPFDRGRQETQY
TRBV7-9	ASSPLAGEVTDTQY
TRBV7-6	ASRRQGDGELF
TRBV9	ASSVDARGGDTEAF
TRBV7-9	ASSLVKEAF
TRBV19	ASWRPGLASNTGELF
TRBV27	ASSESSGSREQY
TRBV29-1	SVVLGPTGELF
TRBV7-7	ASSVRETRNQPQH
TRBV7-6	ASSPGTGDYGYT
TRBV27	ASSLLRAENIQY
TRBV6-5	ASSSSAGTSYEQY
TRBV14	ASSPGDSNDNEQF
TRBV5-1	ASSHNGLAGAFAYEQY
TRBV9	ASSVDSGTYQETQY
TRBV9	ASSGRDNNYEQY
TRBV4-1	ASSESTGRGDTQY
TRBV6-5	ASSYLIGGNTIY
TRBV27	ASSLRRSYEQY
TRBV9	ASSPASGSFHEQY
TRBV9	ASSVAGTDLQETQY
TRBV15	ATSRDRGRGNEQY